The sample holds one count of the clone carrying this T cell receptor (beta chain). The antigen remains unidentified. Using immunoSEQ multiplex PCR, the repertoire was profiled, and TCRdb retains in-frame clones only, with some absent. The data show about 30,000 clones, 83% seen once. The sample comes from a study of T cells in narcolepsy. Study outcomes and limitations: Some memory CD4+ repertoires had no autoreactive clone sequences.

V was cut by 4 bases and J by 3 bases, with 8 bases left in between. There are 13 residues in the CDR3. Looked up from germline, CDR1 is MNHNS and CDR2 is SASEGT. V and J are TRBV6-1 and TRBJ2-3; D uncertain. This TCR was sampled from a human donor in good health. Sequenced material: memory (CD45RA-) CD4+ T cells from blood. The CDR3 region has the DNA TGTGCCAGCAGTGGACTTTCGACAGATACGCAGTATTTT. Amino acids: CASSGLSTDTQYF.